This T cell receptor beta chain was profiled in a study of graft-versus-host responses after intestinal transplantation. Overall study: Tacrolimus and steroids were given for roughly 3 years to all recipients after anti-thymocyte globulin induction. Study-level points and caveats: Some GvH clones were seen earlier in gut or blood, suggesting intestinal origin. Patients who carried graft-donor T cell macrochimerism also had high graft-versus-host to host-versus-graft clonal ratios in their allografts. The study associated peak circulating GvH clone levels with early post-transplant HvG declines.

From germline, CDR1 is LNHDA and CDR2 SQIVND (reference sequence). The CDR3 is 13 amino acids. J was trimmed by 5 bases and V by 6 bases; bases with no gene match: 6. To note about this clone: The target antigen is unknown.

Graft material was processed, releasing intraepithelial and lamina propria lymphocytes. Measured with immunoSEQ multiplex PCR; TCRdb has only the in-frame clones, and not every one. The sample contains tens of thousands of clones, roughly 90% of which appear only once. The receptor was derived from a human patient who received an intestinal transplant, so some T cells may come from the graft donor. This specimen was ileum tissue, taken 200 to 210 days after intestinal transplant. The rearrangement links TRBV19 to TRBJ2-7; 8 bases match TRBD1. The CDR3 spells CASSRTGFNEQYF. CDR3 sequence (DNA): TGTGCCAGTAGCCGGACAGGGTTCAACGAGCAGTACTTC.